This TCR beta chain was sequenced during a study of regulatory T cells in long-lasting Graves disease. Study results and limitations: Persistent cases favored TRBV28, TRBJ1-2 and TRBJ2-5.

For TCR beta, libraries came from iRepertoire HTBI primers and Arm-PCR of CDR3 regions. One entry per CDR3 protein results from TCRdb running MiXCR on the multiplex PCR reads. The profile shows 400,000 to 500,000 distinct CDR3 sequences, less than 20% of them singletons. This clonotype was seen a handful of times. The antigen remains unidentified. The CDR3 runs 18 residues. The junction had 12 bases not matched to a gene; V was cut back by 0 bases and J by 2 bases. CDR1 MNHEY and CDR2 SVGAGI come from the germline V gene. This sample's time point: newly diagnosed GD, antithyroid drugs for less than 3 months. With RNA extracted from PBMCs as input, the TCR library was made. Graves' disease diagnosis relied on American Thyroid Association guidelines. These data are also associated with another study on T cells in Graves' hyperthyroidism and ophthalmopathy. From that report: Classification by a 13 V-J model distinguished ophthalmopathy from stable hyperthyroidism. The model made its ophthalmopathy prediction, and onset followed a median approximately six months later.

The chain links TRBV6-5 to TRBJ2-5, with TRBD2 matching 7 bases. Sequenced material: peripheral blood mononuclear cells (PBMCs), taken at new diagnosis, from a patient treated with antithyroid drugs. This receptor was obtained from a young woman with Graves disease. The chain's CDR3 is CASSYSTERDGLQETQYF. The CDR3 DNA follows: TGTGCCAGCAGTTACTCGACGGAGCGGGACGGCCTACAAGAGACCCAGTACTTC.